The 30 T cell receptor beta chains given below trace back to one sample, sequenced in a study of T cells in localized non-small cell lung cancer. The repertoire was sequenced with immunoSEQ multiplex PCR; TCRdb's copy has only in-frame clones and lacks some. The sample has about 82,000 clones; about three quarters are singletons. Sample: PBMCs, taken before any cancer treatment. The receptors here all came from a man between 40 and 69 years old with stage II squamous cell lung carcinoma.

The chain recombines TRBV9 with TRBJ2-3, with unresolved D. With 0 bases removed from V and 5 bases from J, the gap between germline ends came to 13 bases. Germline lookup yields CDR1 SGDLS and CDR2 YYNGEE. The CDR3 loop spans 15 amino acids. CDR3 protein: CASSVDGYPGDTQYF. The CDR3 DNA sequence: TGTGCCAGCAGCGTAGATGGATACCCGGGAGATACGCAGTATTTT.

The CDR3 DNA follows: TGTGCCAGCAGTGTACGGACAGGGGCAAATTCACCCCTCCACTTT. Its translation is CASSVRTGANSPLHF. The chain has TRBV6-1 and TRBJ1-6; 9 bases align to TRBD1. The length of the CDR3 is 15 residues. Germline values: CDR1 MNHNS, CDR2 SASEGT. Unmatched junction bases numbered 5, after V lost 4 bases and J lost 7 bases.

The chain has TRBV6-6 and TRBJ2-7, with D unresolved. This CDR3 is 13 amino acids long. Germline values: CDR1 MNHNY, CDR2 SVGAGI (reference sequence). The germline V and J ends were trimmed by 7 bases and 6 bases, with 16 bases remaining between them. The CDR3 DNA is TGTGCCAGCAAAGTGGCCCCCTCGGGCGAGCAGTACTTC. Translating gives CASKVAPSGEQYF.

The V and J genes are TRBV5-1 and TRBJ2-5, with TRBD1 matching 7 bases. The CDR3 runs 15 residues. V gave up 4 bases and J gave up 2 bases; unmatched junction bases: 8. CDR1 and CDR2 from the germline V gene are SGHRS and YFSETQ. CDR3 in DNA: TGCGCCAGCAGCCGGACGGGACAGACGCAAGAGACCCAGTACTTC. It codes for CASSRTGQTQETQYF. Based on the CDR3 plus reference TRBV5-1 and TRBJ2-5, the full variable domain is KAGVTQTPRYLIKTRGQQVTLSCSPISGHRSVSWYQQTPGQGLQFLFEYFSETQRNKGNFPGRFSGRQFSNSRSEMNVSTLELGDSALYLCASSRTGQTQETQYFGPGTRLLVL.

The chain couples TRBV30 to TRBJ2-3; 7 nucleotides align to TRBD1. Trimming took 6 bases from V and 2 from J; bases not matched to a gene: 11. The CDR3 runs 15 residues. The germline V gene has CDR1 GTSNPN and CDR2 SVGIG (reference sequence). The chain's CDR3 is CACSRGHSNTDTQYF. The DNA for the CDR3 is TGTGCCTGTTCAAGGGGGCATTCGAACACAGATACGCAGTATTTT.

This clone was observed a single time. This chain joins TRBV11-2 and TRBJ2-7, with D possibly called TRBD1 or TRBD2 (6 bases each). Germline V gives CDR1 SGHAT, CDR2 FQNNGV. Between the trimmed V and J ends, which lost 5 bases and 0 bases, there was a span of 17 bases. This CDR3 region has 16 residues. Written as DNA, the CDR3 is TGTGCCAGCAGCCCTAGGGGGGCTACTAGCTCCTACGAGCAGTACTTC. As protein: CASSPRGATSSYEQYF.

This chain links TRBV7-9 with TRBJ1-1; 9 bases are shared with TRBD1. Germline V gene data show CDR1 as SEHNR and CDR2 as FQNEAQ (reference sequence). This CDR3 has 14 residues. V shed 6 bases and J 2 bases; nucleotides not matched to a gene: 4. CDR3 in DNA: TGTGCCAGCAGTTGGGGACAGGGAAACACTGAAGCTTTCTTT. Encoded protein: CASSWGQGNTEAFF.

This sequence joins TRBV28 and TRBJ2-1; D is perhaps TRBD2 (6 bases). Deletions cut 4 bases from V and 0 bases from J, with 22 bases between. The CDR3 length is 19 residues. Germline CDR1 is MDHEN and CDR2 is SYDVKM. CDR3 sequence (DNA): TGTGCCAGCAGTTCCCCCTTTTGGGTTAGCGGAAGCTCCTACAATGAGCAGTTCTTC. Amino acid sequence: CASSSPFWVSGSSYNEQFF.

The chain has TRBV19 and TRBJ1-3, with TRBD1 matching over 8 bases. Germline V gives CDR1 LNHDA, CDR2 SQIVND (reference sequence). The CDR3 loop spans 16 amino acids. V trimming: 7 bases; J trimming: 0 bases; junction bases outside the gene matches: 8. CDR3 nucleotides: TGTGCCAGTACCCGGGACAGGAAAGTCTCTGGAAACACCATATATTTT. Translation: CASTRDRKVSGNTIYF. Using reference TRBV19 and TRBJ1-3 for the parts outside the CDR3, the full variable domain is DGGITQSPKYLFRKEGQNVTLSCEQNLNHDAMYWYRQDPGQGLRLIYYSQIVNDFQKGDIAEGYSVSREKKESFPLTVTSAQKNPTAFYLCASTRDRKVSGNTIYFGEGSWLTVV.

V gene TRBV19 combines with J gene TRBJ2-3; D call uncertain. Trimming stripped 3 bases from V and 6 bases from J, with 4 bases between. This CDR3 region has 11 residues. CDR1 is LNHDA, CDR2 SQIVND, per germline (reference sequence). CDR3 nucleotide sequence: TGTGCCAGTAGTATCGGTGATACGCAGTATTTT. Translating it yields CASSIGDTQYF.

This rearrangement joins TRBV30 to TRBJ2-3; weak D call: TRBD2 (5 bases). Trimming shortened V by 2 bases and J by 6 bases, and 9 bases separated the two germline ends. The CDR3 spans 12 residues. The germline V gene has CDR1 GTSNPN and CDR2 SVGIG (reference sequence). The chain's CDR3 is CAWSLVADTQYF. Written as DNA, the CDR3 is TGTGCCTGGAGTCTGGTAGCGGATACGCAGTATTTT.

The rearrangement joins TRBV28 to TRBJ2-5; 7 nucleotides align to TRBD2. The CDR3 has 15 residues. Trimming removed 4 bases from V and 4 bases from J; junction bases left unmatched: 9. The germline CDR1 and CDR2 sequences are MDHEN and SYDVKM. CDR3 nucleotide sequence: TGTGCCAGCAGTTACCGCGGGAGATTGGGAGAGACCCAGTACTTC. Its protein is CASSYRGRLGETQYF.

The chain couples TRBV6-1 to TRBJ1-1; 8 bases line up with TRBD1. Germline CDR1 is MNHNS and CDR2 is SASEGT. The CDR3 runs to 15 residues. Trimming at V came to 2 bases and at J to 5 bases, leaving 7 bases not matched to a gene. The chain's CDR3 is CASSELAGGGTEAFF. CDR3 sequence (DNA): TGTGCCAGCAGTGAATTGGCAGGGGGCGGGACTGAAGCTTTCTTT.

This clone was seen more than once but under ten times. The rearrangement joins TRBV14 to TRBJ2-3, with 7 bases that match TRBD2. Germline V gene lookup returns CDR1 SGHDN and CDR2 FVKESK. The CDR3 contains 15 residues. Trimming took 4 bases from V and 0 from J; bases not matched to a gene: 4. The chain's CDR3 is CASSLQLASTDTQYF. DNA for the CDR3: TGTGCCAGCAGCCTCCAACTAGCGAGCACAGATACGCAGTATTTT.

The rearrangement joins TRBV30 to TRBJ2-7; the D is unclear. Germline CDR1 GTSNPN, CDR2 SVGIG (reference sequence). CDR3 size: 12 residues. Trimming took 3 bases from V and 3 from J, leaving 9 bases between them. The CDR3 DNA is TGTGCCTGGAGAGGCTGGAACTACGAGCAGTACTTC. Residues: CAWRGWNYEQYF.

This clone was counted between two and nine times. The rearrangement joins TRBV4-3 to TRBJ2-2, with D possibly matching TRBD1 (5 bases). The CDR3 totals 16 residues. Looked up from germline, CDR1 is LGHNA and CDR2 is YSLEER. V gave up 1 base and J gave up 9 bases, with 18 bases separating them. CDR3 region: CASSQGSRAQGRELFF. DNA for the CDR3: TGCGCCAGCAGCCAAGGTTCCCGGGCCCAGGGTCGGGAGCTGTTTTTT.

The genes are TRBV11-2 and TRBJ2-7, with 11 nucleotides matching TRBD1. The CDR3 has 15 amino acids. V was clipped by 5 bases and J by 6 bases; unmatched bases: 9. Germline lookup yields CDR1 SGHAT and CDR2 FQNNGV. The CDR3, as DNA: TGTGCCAGCAGCCACGCCGGACAGGGGGCTGGCGAGCAGTACTTC. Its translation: CASSHAGQGAGEQYF.

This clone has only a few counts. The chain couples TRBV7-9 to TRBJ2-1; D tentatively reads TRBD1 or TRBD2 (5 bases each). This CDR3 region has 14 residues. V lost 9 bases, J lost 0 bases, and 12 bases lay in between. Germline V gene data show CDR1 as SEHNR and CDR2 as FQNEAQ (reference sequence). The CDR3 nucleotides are TGTGCCAGTGGGGACCTCCGCTCCTACAATGAGCAGTTCTTC. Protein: CASGDLRSYNEQFF.

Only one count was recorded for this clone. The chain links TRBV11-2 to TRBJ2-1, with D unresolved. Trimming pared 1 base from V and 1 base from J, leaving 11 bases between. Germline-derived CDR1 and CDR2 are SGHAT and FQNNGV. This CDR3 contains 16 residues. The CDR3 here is CASSLGSGQSYNEQFF. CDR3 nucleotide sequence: TGTGCCAGCAGCTTAGGATCGGGCCAGTCCTACAATGAGCAGTTCTTC.

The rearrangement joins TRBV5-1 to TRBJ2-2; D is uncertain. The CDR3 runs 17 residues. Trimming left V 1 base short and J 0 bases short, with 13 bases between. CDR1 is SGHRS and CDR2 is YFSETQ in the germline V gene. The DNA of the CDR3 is TGCGCCAGCAGCTTGAGTCGGGCCAGCGCGAACACCGGGGAGCTGTTTTTT. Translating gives CASSLSRASANTGELFF.

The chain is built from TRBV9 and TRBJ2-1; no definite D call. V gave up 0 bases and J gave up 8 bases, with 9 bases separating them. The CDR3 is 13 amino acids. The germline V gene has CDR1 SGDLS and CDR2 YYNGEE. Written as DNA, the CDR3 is TGTGCCAGCAGCGTAGTCCCGGGCCATGAGCAGTTCTTC. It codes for CASSVVPGHEQFF.

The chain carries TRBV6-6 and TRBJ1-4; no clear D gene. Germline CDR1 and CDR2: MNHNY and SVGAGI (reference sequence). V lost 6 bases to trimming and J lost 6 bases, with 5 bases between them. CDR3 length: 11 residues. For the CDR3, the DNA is TGTGCCAGCAGCACTGATGAAAAACTGTTTTTT. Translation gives CASSTDEKLFF.

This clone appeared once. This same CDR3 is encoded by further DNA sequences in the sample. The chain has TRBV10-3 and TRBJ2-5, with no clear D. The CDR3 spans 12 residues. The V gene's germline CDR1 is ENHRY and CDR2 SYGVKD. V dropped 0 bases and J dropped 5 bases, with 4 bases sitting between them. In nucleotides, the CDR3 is TGTGCCATCAGTGAGTCAGGGGAGACCCAGTACTTC. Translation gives CAISESGETQYF.

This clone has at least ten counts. CDR3 in DNA: TGTGCCAGCAGTGAAGCCAGGAGAACGGGTGAGCAGTACTTC. Translating gives CASSEARRTGEQYF. The rearrangement joins TRBV2 to TRBJ2-7, with D uncertain. Germline V gene data show CDR1 as SNHLY and CDR2 as FYNNEI. V was pared by 0 bases and J by 7 bases, with 13 bases between. The CDR3 extends over 14 amino acids.

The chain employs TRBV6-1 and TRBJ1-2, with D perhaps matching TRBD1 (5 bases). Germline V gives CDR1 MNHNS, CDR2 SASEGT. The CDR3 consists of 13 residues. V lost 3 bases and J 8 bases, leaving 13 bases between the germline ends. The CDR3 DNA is TGTGCCAGCAGTGAGGGGGACCCGGACGGCTACACCTTC. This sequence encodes CASSEGDPDGYTF.

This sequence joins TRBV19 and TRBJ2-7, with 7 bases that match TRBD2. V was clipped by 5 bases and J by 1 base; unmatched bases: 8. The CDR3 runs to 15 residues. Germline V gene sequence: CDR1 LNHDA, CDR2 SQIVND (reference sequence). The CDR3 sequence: CASSLAGDSSYEQYF. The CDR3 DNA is TGTGCCAGTAGTCTCGCGGGGGACTCATCCTACGAGCAGTACTTC.

The chain's CDR3 is CASSPGNTGELFF. In nucleotides, the CDR3 is TGTGCCAGCAGCCCCGGCAACACCGGGGAGCTGTTTTTT. The chain has TRBV27 and TRBJ2-2; the D is unclear. This CDR3 has 13 residues. The germline CDR1 and CDR2 sequences are MNHEY and SMNVEV (reference sequence). Trimming stripped 6 bases from V and 2 bases from J, with 7 bases between.

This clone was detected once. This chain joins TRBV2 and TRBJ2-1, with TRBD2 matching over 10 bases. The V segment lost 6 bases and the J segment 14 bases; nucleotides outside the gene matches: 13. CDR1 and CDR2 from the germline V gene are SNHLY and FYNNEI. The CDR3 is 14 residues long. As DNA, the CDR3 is TGTGCCAGCAGGGCAGCGGGAGGGCTCCCTAAAGAGTTCTTC. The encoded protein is CASRAAGGLPKEFF. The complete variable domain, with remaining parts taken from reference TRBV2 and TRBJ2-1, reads EPEVTQTPSHQVTQMGQEVILRCVPISNHLYFYWYRQILGQKVEFLVSFYNNEISEKSEIFDDQFSVERPDGSNFTLKIRSTKLEDSAMYFCASRAAGGLPKEFFGPGTRLTVL.

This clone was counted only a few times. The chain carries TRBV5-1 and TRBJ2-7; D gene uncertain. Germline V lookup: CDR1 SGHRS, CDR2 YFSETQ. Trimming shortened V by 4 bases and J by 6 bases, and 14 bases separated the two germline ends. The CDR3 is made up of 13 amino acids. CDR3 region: CASSPPESGEQYF. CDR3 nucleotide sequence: TGCGCCAGCAGCCCTCCGGAATCGGGCGAGCAGTACTTC.

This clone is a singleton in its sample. Written as DNA, the CDR3 is TGTGCCAGCAGCGCTGGGACTACCTACGAGCAGTACTTC. This translates into CASSAGTTYEQYF. This chain uses TRBV6-1 with TRBJ2-7, with 7 bases aligning to TRBD2. V was pared by 6 bases and J by 2 bases, with 4 bases of the junction left unmatched. In germline, CDR1 is MNHNS, CDR2 SASEGT. The CDR3 is made up of 13 amino acids.